What follows describes a single T cell receptor (beta chain). Its cognate antigen is unknown. Time point denoted: pre-sensitization, week 0. Sample treatment: therapeutic diphenylcyclopropenone sensitization with weekly scalp DPC. These data are taken from a study of human T cells and chemical hapten exposure. About the study: A 2 cm by 2 cm inner upper arm patch received 2% DPC for sensitization. The upper back received 0.01% DPC by patch testing, with results read at 6 days.

Study outcomes and limitations: There were significantly more large CDR3 similarity clusters among expanded TCRs than among controls.

One entry per CDR3 protein, called by TCRdb with MiXCR from the RACE reads. The data show 180,000 or so distinct CDR3 sequences, approximately 29% seen once. The source was whole blood, collected in connection with sensitization to the hapten diphenylcyclopropenone (DPC). The source of this sequence is a woman aged 25 to 39 with alopecia areata. Some clones in this sample may be carry-over from other donors' samples.

Here the CDR3 DNA reads TGTGCCAGCGGACAGGACCGCAATCAGCCCCAGCATTTT. Its protein is CASGQDRNQPQHF. The chain combines TRBV6-2 or TRBV6-3 with TRBJ1-5; TRBD1 agrees at 7 bases. This CDR3 comprises 13 residues. Trimming cost V 8 bases and J 2 bases; bases outside gene matches: 3. CDR1 is MNHEY, CDR2 SVGEGT, per germline.